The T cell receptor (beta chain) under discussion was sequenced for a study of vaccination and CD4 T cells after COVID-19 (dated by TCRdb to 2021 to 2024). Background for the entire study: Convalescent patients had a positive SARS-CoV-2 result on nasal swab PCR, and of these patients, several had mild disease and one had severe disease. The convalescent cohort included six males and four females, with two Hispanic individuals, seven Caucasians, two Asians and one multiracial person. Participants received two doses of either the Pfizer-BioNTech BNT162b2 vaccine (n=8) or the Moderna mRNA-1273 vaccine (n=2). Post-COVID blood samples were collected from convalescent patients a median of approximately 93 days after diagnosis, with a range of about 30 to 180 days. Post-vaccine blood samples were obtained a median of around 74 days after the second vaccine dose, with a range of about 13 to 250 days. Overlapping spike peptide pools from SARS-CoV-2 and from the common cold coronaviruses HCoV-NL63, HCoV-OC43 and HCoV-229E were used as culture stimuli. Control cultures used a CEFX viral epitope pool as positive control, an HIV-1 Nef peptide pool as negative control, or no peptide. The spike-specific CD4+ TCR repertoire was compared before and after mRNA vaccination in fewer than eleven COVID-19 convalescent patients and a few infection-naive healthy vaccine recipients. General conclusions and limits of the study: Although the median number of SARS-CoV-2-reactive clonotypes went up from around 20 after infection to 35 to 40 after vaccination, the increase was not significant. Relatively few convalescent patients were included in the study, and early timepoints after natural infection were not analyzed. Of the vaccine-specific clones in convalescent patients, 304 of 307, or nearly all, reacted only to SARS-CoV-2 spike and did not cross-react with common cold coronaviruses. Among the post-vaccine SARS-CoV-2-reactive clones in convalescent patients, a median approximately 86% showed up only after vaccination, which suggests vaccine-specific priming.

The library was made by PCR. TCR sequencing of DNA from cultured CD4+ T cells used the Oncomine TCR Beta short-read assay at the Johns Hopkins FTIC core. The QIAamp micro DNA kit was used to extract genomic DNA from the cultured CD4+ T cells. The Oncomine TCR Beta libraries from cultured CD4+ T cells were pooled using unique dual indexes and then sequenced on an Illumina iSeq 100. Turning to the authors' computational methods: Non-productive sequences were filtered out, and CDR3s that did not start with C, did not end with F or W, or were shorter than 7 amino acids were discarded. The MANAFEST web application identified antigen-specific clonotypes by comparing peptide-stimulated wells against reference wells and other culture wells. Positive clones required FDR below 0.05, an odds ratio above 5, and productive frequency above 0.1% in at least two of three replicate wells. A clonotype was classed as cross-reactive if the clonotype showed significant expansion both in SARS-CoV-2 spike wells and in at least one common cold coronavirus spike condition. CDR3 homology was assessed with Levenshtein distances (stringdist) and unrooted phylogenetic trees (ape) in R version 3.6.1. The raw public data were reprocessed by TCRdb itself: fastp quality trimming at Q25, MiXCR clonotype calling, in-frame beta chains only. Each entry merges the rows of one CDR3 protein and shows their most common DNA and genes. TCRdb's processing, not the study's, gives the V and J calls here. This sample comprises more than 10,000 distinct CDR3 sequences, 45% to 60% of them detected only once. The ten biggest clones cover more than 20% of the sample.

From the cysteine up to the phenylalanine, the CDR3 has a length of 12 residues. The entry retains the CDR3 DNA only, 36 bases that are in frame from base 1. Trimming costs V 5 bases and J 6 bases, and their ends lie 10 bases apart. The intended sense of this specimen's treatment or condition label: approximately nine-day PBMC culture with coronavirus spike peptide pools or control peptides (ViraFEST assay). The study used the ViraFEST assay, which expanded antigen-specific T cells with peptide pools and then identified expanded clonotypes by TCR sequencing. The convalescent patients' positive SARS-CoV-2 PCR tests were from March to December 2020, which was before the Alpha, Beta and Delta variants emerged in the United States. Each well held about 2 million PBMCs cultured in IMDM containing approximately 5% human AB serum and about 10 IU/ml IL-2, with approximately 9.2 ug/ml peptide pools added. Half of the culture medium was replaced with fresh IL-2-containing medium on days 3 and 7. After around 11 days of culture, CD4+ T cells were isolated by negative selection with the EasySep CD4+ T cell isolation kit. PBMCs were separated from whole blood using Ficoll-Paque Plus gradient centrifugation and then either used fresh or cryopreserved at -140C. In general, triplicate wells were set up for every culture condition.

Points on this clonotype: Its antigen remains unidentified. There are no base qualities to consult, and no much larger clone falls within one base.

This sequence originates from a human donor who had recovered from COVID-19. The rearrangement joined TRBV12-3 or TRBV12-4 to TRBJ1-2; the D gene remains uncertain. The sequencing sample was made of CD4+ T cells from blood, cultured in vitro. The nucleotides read TGTGCCAGCAGTCCGGGATTAAATGGCTACACCTTC. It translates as CASSPGLNGYTF.